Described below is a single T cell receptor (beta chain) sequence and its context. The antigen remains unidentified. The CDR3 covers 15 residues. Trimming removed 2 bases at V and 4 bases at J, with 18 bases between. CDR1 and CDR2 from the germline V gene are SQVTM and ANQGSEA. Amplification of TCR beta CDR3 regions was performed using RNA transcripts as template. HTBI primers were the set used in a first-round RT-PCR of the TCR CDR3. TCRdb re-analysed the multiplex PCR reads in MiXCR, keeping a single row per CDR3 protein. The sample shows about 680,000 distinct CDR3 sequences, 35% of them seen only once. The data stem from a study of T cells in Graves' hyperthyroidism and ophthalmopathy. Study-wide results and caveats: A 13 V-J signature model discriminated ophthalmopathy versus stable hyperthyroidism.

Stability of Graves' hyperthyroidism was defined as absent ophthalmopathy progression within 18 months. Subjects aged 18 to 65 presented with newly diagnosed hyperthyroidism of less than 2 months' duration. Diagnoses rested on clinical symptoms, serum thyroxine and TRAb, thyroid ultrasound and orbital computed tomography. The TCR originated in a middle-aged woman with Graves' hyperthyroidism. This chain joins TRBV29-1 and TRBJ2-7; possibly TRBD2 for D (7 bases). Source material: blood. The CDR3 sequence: CSVETPLGGGYEQYF. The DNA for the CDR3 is TGCAGCGTTGAAACACCGTTAGGGGGGGGGTACGAGCAGTACTTC.